The clone carrying this TCR beta chain was seen only a few times. Its antigen is unknown. The CDR3 consists of 13 residues. Trimming cost V 3 bases and J 1 base, with 7 bases left between them. CDR1 SGDLS and CDR2 YYNGEE come from the germline V gene. This entry belongs to a study of T-cell memory formation after mild COVID-19. Study overall: The two donors had largely donor-specific TCR clusters.

TCRdb independently ran MiXCR on the 5' RACE reads; one entry per CDR3 protein. Among around 370,000 distinct CDR3 sequences listed, 21% were seen once. Findings and limits, study-wide: Most CD4+ clones that shrank were in CM and EM, while CD8+ ones turned up in EMRA. Several responding clones turned up in pre-infection memory, indicating that cross-reactive memory may have taken part.

This chain links TRBV9 with TRBJ1-1; no reliable D call. The specimen was PBMCs or a T cell subset sorted from them (not recorded which). This receptor was taken from an adult woman who had mild COVID-19 (a few samples of this study predate the infection). Cell type and time point are not known. DNA of the CDR3: TGTGCCAGCAGCGCCCTACCGAACACTGAAGCTTTCTTT. Amino acids: CASSALPNTEAFF.